The clone carrying this T cell receptor (beta chain) was recorded many times. The sample originates from a study of T-cell reconstitution after alpha-beta-depleted transplantation in children. V dropped 4 bases and J dropped 9 bases, with 14 bases sitting between them. CDR3 length: 14 residues. Germline V gene data show CDR1 as SGDLS and CDR2 as YYNGEE. Unique molecular identifiers were incorporated into the prepared TCRbeta library. TCRdb re-analysed the PCR reads in MiXCR, keeping a single row per CDR3 protein. The profile shows some 200,000 distinct CDR3 sequences, 13% to 15% of them singletons. Specimen: PBMCs from the stem cell graft donor, collected from the stem cell graft. The V gene is TRBV9, the J gene TRBJ1-6, with TRBD1 as a possible D gene (5 bases). The clonotype originates from a human donor who donated a stem cell graft to a child with acute lymphoblastic leukemia. As DNA, the CDR3 is TGTGCCAGCAGCCCCCGGCCGCAGGGTTCACCCCTCCACTTT. It specifies CASSPRPQGSPLHF.